The clone carrying this TCR beta chain appeared a few times. Its antigen is unidentified. The authors reverse transcribed all of the isolated RNA, so sequencing captured expressed TCRB transcripts. TCRdb keeps only in-frame clones here, not all; method: immunoSEQ multiplex PCR. This table has roughly 300,000 clones, approximately 15% appearing once. The data were obtained in a study of beta chain features in type 1 diabetes. Study-wide points: A greater similarity of naive, central memory and Treg TCRB repertoires was seen among patients than among healthy donors.

Sort purity for all populations was recorded as exceeding 98%. Trimming stripped 4 bases from V and 11 bases from J, with 17 bases between. The CDR3 loop spans 13 amino acids. From germline, CDR1 is WSHSY and CDR2 SAAADI. The chain joins TRBV10-2 to TRBJ1-1; TRBD1 is a possible D gene (5 bases). This clonotype originated in a man younger than 40 in good health. Input material: central memory CD4+ T cells from blood. This chain's CDR3 is CASSGSRAGRAFF. In nucleotides, the CDR3 is TGCGCCAGCAGTGGGTCCAGGGCAGGTCGGGCTTTCTTT.